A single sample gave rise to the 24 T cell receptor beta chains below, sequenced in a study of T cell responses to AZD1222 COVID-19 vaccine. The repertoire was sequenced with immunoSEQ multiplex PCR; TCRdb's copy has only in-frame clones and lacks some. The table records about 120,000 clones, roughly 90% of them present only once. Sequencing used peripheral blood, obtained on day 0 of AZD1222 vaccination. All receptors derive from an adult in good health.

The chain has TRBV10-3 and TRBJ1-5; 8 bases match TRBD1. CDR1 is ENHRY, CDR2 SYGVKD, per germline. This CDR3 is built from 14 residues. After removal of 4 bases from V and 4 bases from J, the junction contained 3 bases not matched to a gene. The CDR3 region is CAISADRGNQPQHF. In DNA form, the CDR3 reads TGTGCCATCAGTGCCGACAGGGGAAATCAGCCCCAGCATTTT.

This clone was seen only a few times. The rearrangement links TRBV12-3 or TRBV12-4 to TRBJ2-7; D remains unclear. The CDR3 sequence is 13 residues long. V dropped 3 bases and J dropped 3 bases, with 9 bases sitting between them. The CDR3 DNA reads TGTGCCAGCAGTTTCTCCCCAGACTACGAGCAGTACTTC. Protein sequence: CASSFSPDYEQYF.

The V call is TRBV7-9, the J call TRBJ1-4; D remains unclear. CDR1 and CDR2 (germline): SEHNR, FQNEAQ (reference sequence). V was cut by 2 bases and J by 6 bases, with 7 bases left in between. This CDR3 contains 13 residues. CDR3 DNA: TGTGCCAGCAGCTTACTGGGGTATGAAAAACTGTTTTTT. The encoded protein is CASSLLGYEKLFF. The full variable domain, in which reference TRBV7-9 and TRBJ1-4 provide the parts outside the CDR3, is DTGVSQNPRHKITKRGQNVTFRCDPISEHNRLYWYRQTLGQGPEFLTYFQNEAQLEKSRLLSDRFSAERPKGSFSTLEIQRTEQGDSAMYLCASSLLGYEKLFFGSGTQLSVL.

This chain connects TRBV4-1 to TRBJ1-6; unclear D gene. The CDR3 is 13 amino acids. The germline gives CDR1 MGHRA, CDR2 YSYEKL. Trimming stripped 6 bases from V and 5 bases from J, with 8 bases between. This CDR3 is CASRRKDNSPLHF. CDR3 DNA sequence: TGCGCCAGCAGACGGAAAGATAATTCACCCCTCCACTTT.

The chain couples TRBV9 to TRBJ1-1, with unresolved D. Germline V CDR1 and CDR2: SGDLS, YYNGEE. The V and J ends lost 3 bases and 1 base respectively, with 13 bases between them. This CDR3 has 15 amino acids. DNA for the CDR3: TGTGCCAGCAGCGCCGACGGGATGGGGAACACTGAAGCTTTCTTT. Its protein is CASSADGMGNTEAFF.

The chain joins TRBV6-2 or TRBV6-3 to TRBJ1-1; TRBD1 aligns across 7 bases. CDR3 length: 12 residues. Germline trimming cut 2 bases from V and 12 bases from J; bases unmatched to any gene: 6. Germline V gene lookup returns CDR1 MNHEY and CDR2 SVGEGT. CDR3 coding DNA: TGTGCCAGCAGTTACCGACAGGGAATGTCTTTCTTT. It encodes CASSYRQGMSFF.

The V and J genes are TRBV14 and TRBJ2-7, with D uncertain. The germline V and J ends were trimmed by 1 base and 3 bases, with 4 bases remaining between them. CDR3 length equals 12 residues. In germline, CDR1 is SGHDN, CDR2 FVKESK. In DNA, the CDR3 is TGTGCCAGCAGCCAAGGGTTCTACGAGCAGTACTTC. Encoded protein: CASSQGFYEQYF.

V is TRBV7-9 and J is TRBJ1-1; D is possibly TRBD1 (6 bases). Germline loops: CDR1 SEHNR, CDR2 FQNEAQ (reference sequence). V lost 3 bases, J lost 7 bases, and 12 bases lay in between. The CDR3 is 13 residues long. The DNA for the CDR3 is TGTGCCAGCAGCTTTACGGGGGCGGGTGAAGCTTTCTTT. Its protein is CASSFTGAGEAFF.

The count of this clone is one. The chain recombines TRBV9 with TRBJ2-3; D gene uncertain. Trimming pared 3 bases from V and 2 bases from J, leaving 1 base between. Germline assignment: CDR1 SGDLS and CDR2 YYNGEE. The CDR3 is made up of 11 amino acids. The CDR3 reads CASSDTDTQYF. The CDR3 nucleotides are TGTGCCAGCAGCGACACAGATACGCAGTATTTT.

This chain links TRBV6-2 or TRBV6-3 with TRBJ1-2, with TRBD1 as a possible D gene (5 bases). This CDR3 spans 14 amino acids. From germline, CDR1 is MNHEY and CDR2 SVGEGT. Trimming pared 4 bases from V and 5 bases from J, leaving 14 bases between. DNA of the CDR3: TGTGCCAGCAGTTTGGGGGACTTTAAGTATGGCTACACCTTC. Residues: CASSLGDFKYGYTF.

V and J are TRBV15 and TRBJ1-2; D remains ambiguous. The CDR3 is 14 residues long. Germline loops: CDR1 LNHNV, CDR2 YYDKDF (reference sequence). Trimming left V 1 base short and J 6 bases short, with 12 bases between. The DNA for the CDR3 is TGTGCCACCAGCAGAGGAGGATCCAACGATGGCTACACCTTC. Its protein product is CATSRGGSNDGYTF. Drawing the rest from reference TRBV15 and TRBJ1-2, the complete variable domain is DAMVIQNPRYQVTQFGKPVTLSCSQTLNHNVMYWYQQKSSQAPKLLFHYYDKDFNNEADTPDNFQSRRPNTSFCFLDIRSPGLGDTAMYLCATSRGGSNDGYTFGSGTRLTVV.

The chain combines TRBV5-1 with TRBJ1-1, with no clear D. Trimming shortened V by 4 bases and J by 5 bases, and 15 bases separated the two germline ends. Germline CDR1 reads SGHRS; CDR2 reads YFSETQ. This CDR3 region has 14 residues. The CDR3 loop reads CASSRSLSRTEAFF. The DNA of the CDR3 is TGCGCCAGCAGCCGATCCTTGTCGAGGACTGAAGCTTTCTTT.

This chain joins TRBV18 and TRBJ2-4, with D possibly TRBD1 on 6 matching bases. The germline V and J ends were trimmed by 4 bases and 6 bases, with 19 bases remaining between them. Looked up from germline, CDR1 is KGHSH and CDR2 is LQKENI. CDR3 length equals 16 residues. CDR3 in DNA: TGTGCCAGCTCACTGGGTCCAGGGGAGTTGGGAAACATTCAGTACTTC. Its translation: CASSLGPGELGNIQYF.

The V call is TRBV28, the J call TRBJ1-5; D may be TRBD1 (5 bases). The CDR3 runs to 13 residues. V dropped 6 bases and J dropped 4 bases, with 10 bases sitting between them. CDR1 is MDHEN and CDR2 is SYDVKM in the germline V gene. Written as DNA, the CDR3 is TGTGCCAGCAGGGGACGGGGAAATCAGCCCCAGCATTTT. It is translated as CASRGRGNQPQHF.

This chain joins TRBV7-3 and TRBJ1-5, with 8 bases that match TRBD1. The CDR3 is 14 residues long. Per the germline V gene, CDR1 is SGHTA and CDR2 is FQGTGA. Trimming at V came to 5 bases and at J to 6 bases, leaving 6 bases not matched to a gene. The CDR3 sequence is CASSPGQEGQPQHF. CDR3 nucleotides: TGTGCCAGCAGCCCGGGACAGGAGGGTCAGCCCCAGCATTTT.

In DNA form, the CDR3 reads TGTGCCACCAGTGATAGGGTGAGCTCCTACAATGAGCAGTTCTTC. Translating it yields CATSDRVSSYNEQFF. V usage is TRBV24-1 and J usage is TRBJ2-1, with D hard to call. The CDR3 has 15 residues. V dropped 3 bases and J dropped 0 bases, with 8 bases sitting between them. The germline V gene has CDR1 KGHDR and CDR2 SFDVKD.

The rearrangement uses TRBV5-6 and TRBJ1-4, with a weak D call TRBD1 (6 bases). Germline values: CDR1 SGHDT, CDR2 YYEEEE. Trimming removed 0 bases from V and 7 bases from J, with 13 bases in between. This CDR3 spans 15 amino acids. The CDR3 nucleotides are TGTGCCAGCAGCTTGGTTCGGAGGGGGGGTGAAAAACTGTTTTTT. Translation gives CASSLVRRGGEKLFF.

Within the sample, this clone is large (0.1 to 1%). The CDR3 coding sequence is TGTGCCAGCAGTGGGATCGGACAGGATCAGCCCCAGCATTTT. Amino acids: CASSGIGQDQPQHF. The chain links TRBV25-1 to TRBJ1-5; 7 bases line up with TRBD1. Germline CDR1 MGHDK, CDR2 SYGVNS. The CDR3 sequence is 14 residues long. The V segment lost 4 bases and the J segment 5 bases; nucleotides outside the gene matches: 5. The complete variable domain, with remaining parts taken from reference TRBV25-1 and TRBJ1-5, reads EADIYQTPRYLVIGTGKKITLECSQTMGHDKMYWYQQDPGMELHLIHYSYGVNSTEKGDLSSESTVSRIRTEHFPLTLESARPSHTSQYLCASSGIGQDQPQHFGDGTRLSIL.

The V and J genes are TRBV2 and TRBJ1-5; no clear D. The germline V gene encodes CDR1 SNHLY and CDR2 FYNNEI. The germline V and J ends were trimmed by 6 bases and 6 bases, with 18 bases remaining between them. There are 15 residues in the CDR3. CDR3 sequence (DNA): TGTGCCAGCAGGGACCTATTTGGGGATGTTCAGCCCCAGCATTTT. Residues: CASRDLFGDVQPQHF.

The CDR3 is CASSIGDNQPQHF. The CDR3 DNA sequence: TGTGCCAGTAGTATAGGTGACAATCAGCCCCAGCATTTT. The rearrangement uses TRBV19 and TRBJ1-5, with no clear D. Germline V lookup: CDR1 LNHDA, CDR2 SQIVND (reference sequence). The CDR3 is 13 residues long. Trimming pared 1 base from V and 3 bases from J, leaving 4 bases between.

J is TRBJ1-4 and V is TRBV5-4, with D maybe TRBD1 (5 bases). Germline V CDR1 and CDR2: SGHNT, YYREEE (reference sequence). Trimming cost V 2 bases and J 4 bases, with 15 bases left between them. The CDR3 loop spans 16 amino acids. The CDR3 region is CASSFGGQGVNEKLFF. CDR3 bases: TGTGCCAGCAGCTTCGGTGGCCAGGGAGTTAATGAAAAACTGTTTTTT.

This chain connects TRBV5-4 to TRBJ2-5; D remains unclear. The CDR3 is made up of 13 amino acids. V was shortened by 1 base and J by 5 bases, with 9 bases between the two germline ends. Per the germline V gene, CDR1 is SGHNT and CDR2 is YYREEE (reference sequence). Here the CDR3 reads CASSLTPLETQYF. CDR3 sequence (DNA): TGTGCCAGCAGCTTGACTCCGCTGGAGACCCAGTACTTC.

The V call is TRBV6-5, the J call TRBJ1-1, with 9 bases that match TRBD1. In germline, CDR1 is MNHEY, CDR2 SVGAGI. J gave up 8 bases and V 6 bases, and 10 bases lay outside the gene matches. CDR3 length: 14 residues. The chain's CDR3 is CASSLTQGAVEAFF. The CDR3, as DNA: TGTGCCAGCAGCCTGACACAGGGGGCAGTGGAAGCTTTCTTT.

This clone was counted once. The CDR3 is CASSQDPGSYNSPLHF. In nucleotides, the CDR3 is TGTGCCAGCAGCCAAGATCCAGGCTCCTATAATTCACCCCTCCACTTT. The chain joins TRBV4-2 to TRBJ1-6, with unresolved D. The CDR3 spans 16 residues. Germline V gene data show CDR1 as LGHNA and CDR2 as YNFKEQ. Trimming cost V 0 bases and J 0 bases, with 6 bases left between them.